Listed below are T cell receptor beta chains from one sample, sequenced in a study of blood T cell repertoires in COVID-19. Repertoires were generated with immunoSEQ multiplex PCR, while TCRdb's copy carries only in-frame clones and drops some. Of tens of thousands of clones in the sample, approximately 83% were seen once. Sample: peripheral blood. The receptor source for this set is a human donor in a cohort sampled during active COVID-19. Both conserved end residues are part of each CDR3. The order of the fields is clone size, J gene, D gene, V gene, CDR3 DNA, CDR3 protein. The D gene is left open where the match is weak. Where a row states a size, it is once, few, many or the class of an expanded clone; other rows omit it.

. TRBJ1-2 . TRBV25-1 TGTGCCAGCAGCCCCGGGAGCCAGAATGGCTACACCTTC CASSPGSQNGYTF
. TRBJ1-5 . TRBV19 TGTGCCAGTAGTATCAGGGGAACCCAGCCCCAGCATTTT CASSIRGTQPQHF
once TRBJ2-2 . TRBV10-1 TGCGCCAGCAGTGAACGCAGGTTCGCCGGGGAGCTGTTTTTT CASSERRFAGELFF
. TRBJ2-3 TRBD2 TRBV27 TGTGCCAGCAGCCCGCCGGGACTAGCGCTACTATCCACAGATACGCAGTATTTT CASSPPGLALLSTDTQYF
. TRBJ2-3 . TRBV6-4 TGTGCCAGCAGTGGGACAGCGGGGCGTGGAGATACGCAGTATTTT CASSGTAGRGDTQYF
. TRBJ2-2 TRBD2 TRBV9 TGTGCCAGCAGCGGGGGAGTGGGACTAGCGGACACCGGGGAGCTGTTTTTT CASSGGVGLADTGELFF
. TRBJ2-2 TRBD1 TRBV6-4 TGTGCCAGCAGTGTTAGGGGACAGGGAGAATGGCCGAACACCGGGGAGCTGTTTTTT CASSVRGQGEWPNTGELFF
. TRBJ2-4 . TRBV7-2 TGTGCCAGCAGCGCGGACAGTGCCAAAAACATTCAGTACTTC CASSADSAKNIQYF
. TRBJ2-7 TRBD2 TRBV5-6 TGTGCCAGCAGCCCCGGACTAGCGGGGGCGCTCTCCTACGAGCAGTACTTC CASSPGLAGALSYEQYF
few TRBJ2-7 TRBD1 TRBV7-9 TGTGCCAGCAGCTTAGCGGACAGGAGATTTCACGAGCAGTACTTC CASSLADRRFHEQYF
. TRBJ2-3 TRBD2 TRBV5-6 TGTGCCAGCAGCTTAGGACCACCCGGGAGGGATACGCAGTATTTT CASSLGPPGRDTQYF
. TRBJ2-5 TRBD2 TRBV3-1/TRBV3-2 TGTGCCAGCAGCCCGCCGACTAGCGAGCAAGAGACCCAGTACTTC CASSPPTSEQETQYF
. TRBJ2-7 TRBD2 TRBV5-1 TGCGCCAGCAGGGAGGGACTAGCGGGAGCCTACGAGCAGTACTTC CASREGLAGAYEQYF
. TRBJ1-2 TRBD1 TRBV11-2 TGTGCCAGCAGCGCTGGGACAGGAATTAACTATGGCTACACCTTC CASSAGTGINYGYTF
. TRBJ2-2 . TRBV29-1 TGCAGCGTTGGTCCCGCGGACTCTTCTCTAAAGAACACCGGGGAGCTGTTTTTT CSVGPADSSLKNTGELFF
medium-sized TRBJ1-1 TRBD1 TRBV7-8 TGTGCCAGCAGCTCCCAGACAGGGCCAAACACTGAAGCTTTCTTT CASSSQTGPNTEAFF
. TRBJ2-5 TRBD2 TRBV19 TGTGCCAGTAGTGTCGGGGGGGGGCCGGGAGAGACCCAGTACTTC CASSVGGGPGETQYF
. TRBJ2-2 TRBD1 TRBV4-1 TGCGCCAGCAGCCAAGATACAGGGGAGACCGGGGAGCTGTTTTTT CASSQDTGETGELFF
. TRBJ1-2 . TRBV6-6 TGTGCCAGCAGTTCTGTGGCGGTCGGAGGAGGGGGCTACACCTTC CASSSVAVGGGGYTF
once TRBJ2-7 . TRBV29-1 TGCAGCGTCGCGGGACAGACCTACGAGCAGTACTTC CSVAGQTYEQYF
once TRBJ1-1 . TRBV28 TGTGCCAGCAGTTTTATCATTAGCAGCAGAGAAGCTTTCTTT CASSFIISSREAFF
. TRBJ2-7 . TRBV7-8 TGTGCCAGCAGCATTACCCCCGGGCTAGCCTCCTACGAGCAGTACTTC CASSITPGLASYEQYF
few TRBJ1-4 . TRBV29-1 TGCAGCGGGGGGGAGGATGAAAAACTGTTTTTT CSGGEDEKLFF
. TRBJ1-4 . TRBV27 TGTGCCAGCAGTGCTCTGGGGCCAACTAATGAAAAACTGTTTTTT CASSALGPTNEKLFF
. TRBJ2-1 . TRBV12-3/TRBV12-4 TGTGCCAGCACCAGAGGAGACAATGAGCAGTTCTTC CASTRGDNEQFF
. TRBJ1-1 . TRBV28 TGTGCCAGCACCCAAGGGGGGGCTTTGGGCACTGAAGCTTTCTTT CASTQGGALGTEAFF
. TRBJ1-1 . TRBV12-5 TGTGCTAGTGGTTTGCCCCCGGGAGGCCGGAACACTGAAGCTTTCTTT CASGLPPGGRNTEAFF
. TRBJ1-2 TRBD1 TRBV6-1 TGTGCCAGCAGTGAAGCTGGGACAGGGGGAGATGGCTACACCTTC CASSEAGTGGDGYTF
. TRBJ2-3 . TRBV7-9 TGTGCCAGCAGCTTAAGCGGGCCCACAGATACGCAGTATTTT CASSLSGPTDTQYF
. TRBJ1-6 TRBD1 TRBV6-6 TGTGCCAGCAGACAAACAGGGGAGAGAAATTCACCCCTCCACTTT CASRQTGERNSPLHF
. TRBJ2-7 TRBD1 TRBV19 TGTGCCAGTAGTCTTCGGACAGGGGGATCCTACGAGCAGTACTTC CASSLRTGGSYEQYF
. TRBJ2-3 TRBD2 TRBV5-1 TGCGCCAGCAGCTTGGGTAATCGCGGGGGGGGCCACACAGATACGCAGTATTTT CASSLGNRGGGHTDTQYF
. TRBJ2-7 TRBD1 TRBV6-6 TGTGCCAGCAGTTACGGAATGGGACAGGGAGAGCAGTACTTC CASSYGMGQGEQYF
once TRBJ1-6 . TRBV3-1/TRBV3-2 TGTGCCAGCAGCCGAAGCCGTGGCAGGTTCTCCTATAATTCACCCCTCCACTTT CASSRSRGRFSYNSPLHF
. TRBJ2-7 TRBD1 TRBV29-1 TGCAGCGTGGACAGGGAAGGGGAGCAGTACTTC CSVDREGEQYF